This T cell receptor (beta chain) stems from a study of T cell repertoires in cytomegalovirus infection. General study results and limits: The ex vivo response showed dominance by HLA-C-restricted CMV-specific TCR beta clonotypes.

TCRdb reprocessed the reads with MiXCR, giving one entry per CDR3 protein. The sample holds about half a million distinct CDR3 sequences, approximately 40% seen once. Germline CDR1 is SGHTA and CDR2 is FQGNSA. The CDR3 totals 13 residues. V lost 2 bases to trimming and J lost 4 bases, with 6 bases between them. This clonotype was counted between two and nine times. Its matching antigen is unknown. The receptor comes from a human donor in good health (CMV status not recorded). Some clones in this sample may be carry-over from other donors' samples. This specimen consisted of cultured PBMCs, obtained from culture after CMV antigen stimulation. The V and J genes are TRBV7-2 and TRBJ1-5; D is undetermined. The chain's CDR3 is CASSLQANQPQHF. CDR3 DNA sequence: TGTGCCAGCAGCTTACAGGCTAATCAGCCCCAGCATTTT.